This is a list of T cell receptor beta chains from one sample in a study of T cell changes during pregnancy in multiple sclerosis. TCRdb's copy holds only in-frame clones and misses some; the assay was immunoSEQ multiplex PCR. The sample contains some 45,000 clones, 95% of which appear only once. This specimen was CD8+ T cells from peripheral blood mononuclear cells, taken in the first trimester of pregnancy. These receptors all stem from a female donor with multiple sclerosis, enrolled in a pregnancy study. CDR3s include the opening cysteine and the closing phenylalanine or tryptophan. The D gene is left open where the match is weak. Clone size, where shown, is once, few, many, or a class for clones that have expanded.

d_call cdr3_length j_call v_call clone_size cdr3_aa cdr3_nt
TRBD2 19 TRBJ2-7 TRBV7-6 - CASSLEDNLAGGSPYEQYF TGTGCCAGCAGCTTAGAAGATAACCTAGCGGGAGGGTCCCCCTACGAGCAGTACTTC
- 14 TRBJ2-1 TRBV23-1 - CASSLGRAYNEQFF TGCGCCAGCAGCCTAGGTCGGGCCTACAATGAGCAGTTCTTC
TRBD1 13 TRBJ1-1 TRBV19 - CASDSGGRTEAFF TGTGCCTCGGATTCAGGGGGCCGCACTGAAGCTTTCTTT
TRBD1 21 TRBJ1-1 TRBV4-2 - CASSPQDRGPQLNEGEMGAFF TGTGCCAGCAGCCCACAGGACAGGGGACCACAACTTAACGAGGGGGAAATGGGAGCTTTCTTT
TRBD2 15 TRBJ2-1 TRBV11-2 few CASSLISGPPDEQFF TGTGCCAGCAGCTTAATTAGCGGGCCCCCTGATGAGCAGTTCTTC
TRBD2 16 TRBJ2-1 TRBV6-5 - CASSYWGVAGVNEQFF TGTGCCAGCAGTTATTGGGGAGTAGCGGGGGTCAATGAGCAGTTCTTC
TRBD2 15 TRBJ2-1 TRBV4-1 - CASRTSGAVYNEQFF TGCGCCAGCAGGACTAGCGGGGCTGTTTACAATGAGCAGTTCTTC
- 12 TRBJ2-1 TRBV30 - CAWSSPVAGGFF TGTGCCTGGAGTTCCCCCGTGGCCGGGGGGTTCTTC
- 14 TRBJ1-5 TRBV6-1 - CASSEKVRNQPQHF TGTGCCAGCAGTGAAAAAGTGCGGAATCAGCCCCAGCATTTT
TRBD1 15 TRBJ1-2 TRBV5-1 - CASSLSTGVNYGYTF TGCGCCAGCAGTTTGAGTACAGGGGTTAACTATGGCTACACCTTC
TRBD1 14 TRBJ2-7 TRBV29-1 once CSVDIQGTTYEQYF TGCAGCGTTGACATACAGGGGACGACCTACGAGCAGTACTTC
TRBD1 15 TRBJ2-7 TRBV19 - CASSYGQGTVYEQYF TGTGCCAGTAGTTATGGACAGGGGACCGTCTACGAGCAGTACTTC
TRBD1 15 TRBJ1-2 TRBV30 - CAWDWVTGGEYGYTF TGTGCCTGGGATTGGGTCACAGGGGGAGAATATGGCTACACCTTC
- 15 TRBJ2-5 TRBV7-2 - CASSSPTQAQETQYF TGTGCCAGCAGCTCCCCGACTCAAGCCCAAGAGACCCAGTACTTC
- 13 TRBJ1-5 TRBV6-1 - CASSWGGSQPQHF TGTGCCAGCAGTTGGGGGGGTAGTCAGCCCCAGCATTTT
- 15 TRBJ1-1 TRBV19 - CASSDPTARNTEAFF TGTGCCAGTAGCGACCCGACAGCGAGGAACACTGAAGCTTTCTTT
- 14 TRBJ1-1 TRBV13 - CASSFSPGSTEAFF TGTGCCAGCAGCTTTTCCCCAGGAAGCACTGAAGCTTTCTTT
- 15 TRBJ2-5 TRBV27 - CASSLLAGKEETQYF TGTGCCAGCAGTTTATTGGCAGGGAAGGAAGAGACCCAGTACTTC
- 12 TRBJ2-1 TRBV30 - CAFLAGLNEQFF TGTGCCTTTTTAGCCGGTTTGAATGAGCAGTTCTTC
TRBD2 13 TRBJ2-7 TRBV4-3 - CASSQGLAGEQYF TGCGCCAGCAGCCAGGGACTAGCGGGAGAGCAGTACTTC
TRBD1 15 TRBJ1-4 TRBV15 - CATSYQGALNEKLFF TGTGCCACCAGCTACCAGGGGGCGCTAAATGAAAAACTGTTTTTT
- 14 TRBJ2-7 TRBV28 - CASSPGRGSYEQYF TGTGCCAGCAGTCCCGGGAGAGGATCCTACGAGCAGTACTTC
- 14 TRBJ2-3 TRBV9 few CASSVYPGGDTQYF TGTGCCAGCAGCGTATACCCCGGGGGAGATACGCAGTATTTT
- 13 TRBJ2-7 TRBV7-8 - CASSLFGQIEQYF TGTGCCAGCAGCTTATTCGGACAGATCGAGCAGTACTTC
- 14 TRBJ2-2 TRBV27 - CASSYNLFTGELFF TGTGCCAGCAGCTATAACTTGTTCACCGGGGAGCTGTTTTTT
- 17 TRBJ2-7 TRBV4-3 - CASSQGGVGVVIAEQYF TGCGCCAGCAGCCAAGGGGGGGTCGGGGTGGTGATCGCCGAGCAGTACTTC
- 15 TRBJ1-5 TRBV5-1 - CASSLDSFSNQPQHF TGCGCCAGCAGCTTGGACAGTTTTAGCAATCAGCCCCAGCATTTT
TRBD1 13 TRBJ2-7 TRBV6-1 - CASSTGTGYEQYF TGTGCCAGCAGTACCGGGACAGGCTACGAGCAGTACTTC
- 18 TRBJ2-5 TRBV7-9 - CASSLASSSSFYQETQYF TGTGCCAGCAGCTTAGCGTCGTCTAGTAGTTTCTACCAAGAGACCCAGTACTTC
TRBD2 12 TRBJ2-1 TRBV2 - CASRILAAEQFF TGTGCCAGCAGAATCCTAGCGGCTGAGCAGTTCTTC
TRBD2 18 TRBJ2-3 TRBV27 - CASSFSLTSGIGTDTQYF TGTGCCAGCAGTTTTTCCCTGACTAGCGGGATTGGCACAGATACGCAGTATTTT
- 15 TRBJ1-2 TRBV10-3 - CAISESAVLFDGYTF TGTGCCATCAGTGAGTCGGCAGTGCTCTTTGATGGCTACACCTTC
- 15 TRBJ1-5 TRBV15 - CATSRDLGLGQPQHF TGTGCCACCAGCAGAGATCTAGGACTGGGCCAGCCCCAGCATTTT
TRBD1 13 TRBJ1-2 TRBV28 - CASSLGTGFGYTF TGTGCCAGCAGTTTGGGGACAGGGTTTGGCTACACCTTC
TRBD1 16 TRBJ1-2 TRBV7-9 once CASSSPISDRERGYTF TGTGCCAGCAGCTCTCCGATCTCCGACAGGGAGAGGGGCTACACCTTC
TRBD2 13 TRBJ2-2 TRBV7-9 - CASSGRETGELFF TGTGCCAGCAGCGGGAGGGAAACCGGGGAGCTGTTTTTT
- 15 TRBJ2-1 TRBV5-4 - CASSLDRDSYNEQFF TGTGCCAGCAGCTTGGACAGGGACTCCTACAATGAGCAGTTCTTC
TRBD1 14 TRBJ1-1 TRBV27 - CASRRTGGYTEAFF TGTGCCAGCAGACGGACAGGGGGCTACACTGAAGCTTTCTTT
- 10 TRBJ1-1 TRBV20-1 - CSAGQFEAFF TGCAGTGCAGGACAGTTTGAAGCTTTCTTT
TRBD2 17 TRBJ2-1 TRBV5-6 few CASSYWVAGKDNNEQFF TGTGCCAGCAGCTATTGGGTAGCGGGAAAGGATAACAATGAGCAGTTCTTC
- 12 TRBJ2-1 TRBV19 once CASSIGRGEQFF TGTGCCAGTAGTATAGGCAGGGGAGAGCAGTTCTTC
- 15 TRBJ1-1 TRBV25-1 - CASSESPGENTEAFF TGTGCCAGCAGTGAATCCCCAGGGGAGAACACTGAAGCTTTCTTT
TRBD1 13 TRBJ2-7 TRBV19 - CASSPGTDYEQYF TGTGCCAGTAGCCCTGGGACAGACTACGAGCAGTACTTC
TRBD1 15 TRBJ2-7 TRBV27 - CASSFGGQGDYEQYF TGTGCCAGCAGTTTTGGGGGACAGGGCGACTACGAGCAGTACTTC
- 14 TRBJ2-7 TRBV5-6 - CASSLGGPGGEQYF TGTGCCAGCAGCTTGGGGGGCCCCGGGGGCGAGCAGTACTTC
- 18 TRBJ1-5 TRBV12-1 - CASSFAMTGPSSNQPQHF TGTGCCAGCAGCTTTGCGATGACAGGACCCTCTAGCAATCAGCCCCAGCATTTT
TRBD2 16 TRBJ2-7 TRBV7-9 - CASSSETGLLTYEQYF TGTGCCAGCAGCTCTGAAACGGGACTATTGACCTACGAGCAGTACTTC
TRBD1 14 TRBJ1-2 TRBV29-1 - CSVMGQPHRGGYTF TGCAGCGTTATGGGACAGCCTCATAGAGGGGGCTACACCTTC
- 13 TRBJ1-2 TRBV27 - CASSLGGDYGYTF TGTGCCAGCAGTTTAGGAGGAGACTATGGCTACACCTTC
TRBD2 15 TRBJ2-1 TRBV19 - CASSVTSGRADEQFF TGTGCCAGTAGTGTAACTAGCGGGAGGGCGGATGAGCAGTTCTTC
TRBD2 16 TRBJ2-2 TRBV4-3 - CASSHGTSGVDGELFF TGCGCCAGCAGCCATGGGACTAGCGGGGTAGACGGGGAGCTGTTTTTT
TRBD2 15 TRBJ2-5 TRBV6-1 - CASSEVAGAQETQYF TGTGCCAGCAGTGAAGTAGCGGGGGCCCAAGAGACCCAGTACTTC
- 12 TRBJ2-3 TRBV6-5 - CASSVDTDTQYF TGTGCCAGCAGTGTAGACACAGATACGCAGTATTTT
TRBD1 16 TRBJ1-1 TRBV7-9 - CASRQPWDTGGTEAFF TGTGCCAGCAGACAACCTTGGGATACAGGGGGCACTGAAGCTTTCTTT
- 14 TRBJ1-2 TRBV4-3 - CASSQVEGPNGYTF TGCGCCAGCAGCCAAGTGGAGGGCCCGAATGGCTACACCTTC
- 15 TRBJ2-7 TRBV18 - CASSPRGRPSYEQYF TGTGCCAGCTCACCCCGCGGCCGACCCTCCTACGAGCAGTACTTC
- 12 TRBJ2-1 TRBV5-1 - CASSLSGTEQFF TGCGCCAGCAGCTTGTCGGGTACTGAGCAGTTCTTC